This TCR beta chain was documented in a study of long-term antiretroviral therapy in people with HIV. Study information: Specimens dating back about a decade before the 2015 immediate-ART recommendation are the oldest included. General observations from the study: It was not possible to obtain data on ART adherence, viral resistance or therapy changes. Against controls, HIV repertoires showed narrower ranges of CDR3 length.

The United States was where all participants with HIV were treated. Version v3.0 of the immunoSEQ assay was performed at survey level. Repertoires were generated with immunoSEQ multiplex PCR, while TCRdb's copy carries only in-frame clones and drops some. The repertoire holds around 28,000 clones, with around 83% as singletons. The CDR3 is made up of 11 amino acids. The germline V and J ends were trimmed by 8 bases and 6 bases, with 12 bases remaining between them. Germline lookup yields CDR1 SQVTM and CDR2 ANQGSEA. Of note for this clone: Antigen specificity is unknown.

This TCR was recovered from a woman aged 25 to 39 with HIV. The source was unsorted PBMCs, collected 0.8 years after starting antiretroviral therapy. V is TRBV29-1 and J is TRBJ2-3; D is ambiguous. The CDR3 DNA follows: TGCAGCACCCGACCCTCGGATACGCAGTATTTT. It translates to CSTRPSDTQYF.